The entry that follows covers one T cell receptor (beta chain) sequence. This CDR3 contains 14 residues. The ends were cut back, 4 bases at V and 9 bases at J, with 15 bases in the middle. Germline V lookup: CDR1 KGHDR, CDR2 SFDVKD. This specimen belongs to a study of T cell responses to AZD1222 COVID-19 vaccine. Clones were sequenced by immunoSEQ multiplex PCR, and TCRdb holds only the in-frame ones, with some missing. Among around 100,000 clones listed, 90% were seen once. This chain uses TRBV24-1 with TRBJ1-5, with D perhaps TRBD1 (6 bases). The receptor was derived from an adult in good health. This specimen was peripheral blood, taken on day 0 of AZD1222 vaccination. In nucleotides, the CDR3 is TGTGCCACCAGTGACCCACAGGGCCAGGGGCCCCAGCATTTT. As protein: CATSDPQGQGPQHF.